Described below is a single T cell receptor (beta chain) sequence and its context. The target antigen is unknown. The CDR3 runs to 17 residues. Germline V gene sequence: CDR1 SGHTA, CDR2 FQGNSA. V gave up 1 base and J gave up 0 bases, with 16 bases separating them. This entry belongs to a study of cytomegalovirus exposure and HLA in healthy donors. Study results and caveats: Looking again later, the authors saw that most CMV-associated TCR beta chains seemed HLA-restricted. Donor immune exposure was known only as CMV serostatus.

Researchers ran the PCR with 60 Vbeta and 13 Jbeta primers. The assay was immunoSEQ multiplex PCR, and TCRdb's table has in-frame clones only and misses some. This table holds more than 130,000 clones. These donors, healthy bone marrow donors, were studied. Donors sampled were nominally healthy, though unrecorded immune exposures were likely. The sequenced sample was PBMCs. This TCR derives from a man aged 35-49 years in good health and CMV-seronegative. This chain uses TRBV7-2 with TRBJ2-7; D is perhaps TRBD1 (6 bases). Written as DNA, the CDR3 is TGTGCCAGCAGCTTAGGTTTTGCGGACAGCTACTCCTACGAGCAGTACTTC. It translates to CASSLGFADSYSYEQYF.